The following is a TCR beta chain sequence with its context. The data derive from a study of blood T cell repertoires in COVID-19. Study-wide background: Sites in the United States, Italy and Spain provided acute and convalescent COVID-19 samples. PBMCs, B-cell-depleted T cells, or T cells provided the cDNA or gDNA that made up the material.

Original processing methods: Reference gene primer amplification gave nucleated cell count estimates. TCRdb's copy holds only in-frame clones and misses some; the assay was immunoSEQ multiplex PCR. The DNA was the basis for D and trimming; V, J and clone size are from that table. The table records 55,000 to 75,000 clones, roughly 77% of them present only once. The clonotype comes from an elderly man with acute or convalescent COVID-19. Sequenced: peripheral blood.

The CDR3 DNA is TGTGCCAGCAGTTTAGGGGACAGGGGAGGTGGCTACACCTTC. This translates into CASSLGDRGGGYTF. V gene TRBV28 combines with J gene TRBJ1-2; 10 bases agree with TRBD1. The CDR3 length is 14 residues. The germline V gene encodes CDR1 MDHEN and CDR2 SYDVKM. J gave up 7 bases and V 2 bases, and 4 bases lay outside the gene matches.